This TCR beta chain came from a study of shared clonotypes between healthy human individuals. TCRdb's table, derived via immunoSEQ multiplex PCR, lists solely in-frame clones and lacks some. The sample records over 2,000,000 clones, around 93% being singletons. The V segment lost 3 bases and the J segment 4 bases; nucleotides outside the gene matches: 12. Germline CDR1 MNHNS, CDR2 SASEGT. This CDR3 spans 16 amino acids. CD45RO-negative, CCR7-positively selected cells formed the naive CD8 fraction, excluding terminally differentiated effector memory CD45RA+ cells. Overall study findings and caveats: Clonotypes shared by all four donors outscored non-shared clonotypes in generation probability. Incomplete sequencing of sorted subsets was indicated by rarefaction despite large depth. Clonotype sharing among the donors was expected to vary with sequencing depth. The study drew on few donors, limiting represented genetic and exposure-history diversity.

Worth noting for this clone: As yet, its antigen is unknown.

The TCR sequence derives from a man between 18 and 35 years old in good health. Some clones in this sample may be carry-over from other donors' samples. Sample: naive CD8+ T cells from PBMCs. This chain connects TRBV6-1 to TRBJ2-7; 7 bases are shared with TRBD2. CDR3 nucleotides: TGTGCCAGCAGTGACATCCGCGGGAGATTCGCGTACGAGCAGTACTTC. This sequence encodes CASSDIRGRFAYEQYF.